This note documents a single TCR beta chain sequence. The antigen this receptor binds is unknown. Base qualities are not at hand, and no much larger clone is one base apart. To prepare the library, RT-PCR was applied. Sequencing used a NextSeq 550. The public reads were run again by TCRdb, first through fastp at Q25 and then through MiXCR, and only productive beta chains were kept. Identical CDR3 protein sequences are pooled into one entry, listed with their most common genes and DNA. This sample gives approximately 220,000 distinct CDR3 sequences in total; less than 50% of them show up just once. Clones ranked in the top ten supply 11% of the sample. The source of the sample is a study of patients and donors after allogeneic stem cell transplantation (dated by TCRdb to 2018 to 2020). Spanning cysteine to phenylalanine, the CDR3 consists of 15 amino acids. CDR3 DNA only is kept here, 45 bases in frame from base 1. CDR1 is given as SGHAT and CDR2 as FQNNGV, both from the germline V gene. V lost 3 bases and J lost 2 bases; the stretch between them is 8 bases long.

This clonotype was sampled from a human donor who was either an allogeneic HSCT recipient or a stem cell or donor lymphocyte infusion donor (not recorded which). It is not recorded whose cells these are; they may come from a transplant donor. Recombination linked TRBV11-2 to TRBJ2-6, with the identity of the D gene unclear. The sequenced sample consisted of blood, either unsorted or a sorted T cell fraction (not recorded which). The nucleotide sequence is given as TGTGCCAGCAGCTTGGCCAGAACTGGGGCCAACGTCCTGACTTTC. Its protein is CASSLARTGANVLTF.